This entry lists 4 T cell receptor beta chains sequenced from one sample in a study of cytomegalovirus exposure and HLA in healthy donors. The study ran its PCR with 60 Vbeta and 13 Jbeta primers. Using immunoSEQ multiplex PCR, the repertoire was profiled, and TCRdb retains in-frame clones only, with some absent. The data contain some 150,000 clones, around 81% of them singletons. The sequencing input was PBMCs. These receptors all come from a middle-aged woman in good health and CMV-seropositive.

The rearrangement joins TRBV27 to TRBJ1-4; 9 bases map to TRBD1. This CDR3 has 14 residues. Germline V gene sequence: CDR1 MNHEY, CDR2 SMNVEV (reference sequence). The junction had 2 bases not matched to a gene; V was cut back by 2 bases and J by 7 bases. CDR3 in DNA: TGTGCCAGCAGTTTAACAGGGGGCGTTGAAAAACTGTTTTTT. Amino acids: CASSLTGGVEKLFF.

This chain connects TRBV20-1 to TRBJ1-4; no reliable D call. Germline values: CDR1 DFQATT, CDR2 SNEGSKA (reference sequence). V lost 1 base and J lost 9, with 3 bases in between. There are 10 residues in the CDR3. CDR3 region: CSARGQKLFF. As DNA, the CDR3 is TGCAGTGCTAGAGGGCAAAAACTGTTTTTT.

This chain connects TRBV19 to TRBJ2-2; D is ambiguous. Germline assignment: CDR1 LNHDA and CDR2 SQIVND (reference sequence). The V end lost 4 bases, the J end lost 6 bases, and 9 bases lay between the germline ends. The length of the CDR3 is 13 residues. Here the CDR3 reads CASSTRLAGELFF. DNA for the CDR3: TGTGCCAGTAGTACCCGACTGGCCGGGGAGCTGTTTTTT.

V is TRBV9 and J is TRBJ2-5; 13 bases agree with TRBD2. This CDR3 is built from 16 residues. The germline gives CDR1 SGDLS, CDR2 YYNGEE. The V and J ends lost 4 bases and 2 bases, in that order; junction bases with no gene match: 5. CDR3 DNA sequence: TGTGCCAGCAGCACCGAGGGACTAGCGGGACAAGAGACCCAGTACTTC. This gives the protein CASSTEGLAGQETQYF.